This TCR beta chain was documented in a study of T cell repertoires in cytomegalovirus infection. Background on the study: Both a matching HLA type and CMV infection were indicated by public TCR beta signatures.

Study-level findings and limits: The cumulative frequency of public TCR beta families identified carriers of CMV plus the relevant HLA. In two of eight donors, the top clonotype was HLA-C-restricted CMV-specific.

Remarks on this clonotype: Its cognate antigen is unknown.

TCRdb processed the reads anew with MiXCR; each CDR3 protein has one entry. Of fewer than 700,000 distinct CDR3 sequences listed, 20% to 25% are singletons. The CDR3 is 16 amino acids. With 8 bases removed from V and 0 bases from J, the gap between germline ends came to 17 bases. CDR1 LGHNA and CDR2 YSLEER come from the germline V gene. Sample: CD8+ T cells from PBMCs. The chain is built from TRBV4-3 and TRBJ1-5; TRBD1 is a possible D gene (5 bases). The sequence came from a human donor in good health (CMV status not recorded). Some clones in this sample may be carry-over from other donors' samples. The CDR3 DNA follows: TGCGCCAGCCGACAGAGTACGGCCTTTAGCAATCAGCCCCAGCATTTT. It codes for CASRQSTAFSNQPQHF.